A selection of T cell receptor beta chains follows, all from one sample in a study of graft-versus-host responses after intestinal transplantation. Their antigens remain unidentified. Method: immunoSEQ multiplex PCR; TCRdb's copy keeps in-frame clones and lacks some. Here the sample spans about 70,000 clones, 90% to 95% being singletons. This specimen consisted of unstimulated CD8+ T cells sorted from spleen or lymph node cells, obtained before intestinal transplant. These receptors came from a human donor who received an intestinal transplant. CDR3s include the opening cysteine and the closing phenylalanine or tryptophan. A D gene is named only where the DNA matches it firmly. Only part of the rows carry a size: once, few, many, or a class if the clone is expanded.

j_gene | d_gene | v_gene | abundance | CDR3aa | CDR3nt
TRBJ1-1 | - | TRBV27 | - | CASSRGGPNTEAFF | TGTGCCAGCAGTCGAGGGGGGCCGAACACTGAAGCTTTCTTT
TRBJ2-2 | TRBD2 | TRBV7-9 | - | CASSPRGGRTGELFF | TGTGCCAGCAGCCCCCGGGGGGGCAGAACCGGGGAGCTGTTTTTT
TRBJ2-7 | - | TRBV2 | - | CAGERVPFYEQYF | TGTGCCGGCGAACGGGTGCCCTTCTACGAGCAGTACTTC
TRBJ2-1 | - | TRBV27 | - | CASSLGSSYNEQFF | TGTGCCAGCAGTTTGGGGTCCTCCTACAATGAGCAGTTCTTC
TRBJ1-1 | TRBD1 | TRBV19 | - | CASSTQGAEAFF | TGTGCCAGTAGTACGCAGGGGGCTGAAGCTTTCTTT
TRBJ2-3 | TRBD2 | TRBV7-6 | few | CASSYSSGIGADTQYF | TGTGCCAGCAGCTACTCTAGCGGGATAGGGGCAGATACGCAGTATTTT
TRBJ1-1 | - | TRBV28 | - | CASSHNTEAFF | TGTGCCAGCAGTCACAACACTGAAGCTTTCTTT
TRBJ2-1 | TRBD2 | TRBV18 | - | CAIRTSGRYEQFF | TGTGCCATCCGGACTAGCGGGAGATATGAGCAGTTCTTC
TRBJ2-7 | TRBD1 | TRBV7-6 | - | CASSFGTGPYEQYF | TGTGCCAGCAGCTTCGGGACAGGGCCCTACGAGCAGTACTTC
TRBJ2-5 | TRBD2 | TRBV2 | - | CASSGTSGMETQYF | TGTGCCAGCAGTGGGACTAGCGGGATGGAGACCCAGTACTTC
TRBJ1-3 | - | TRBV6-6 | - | CASSYTGFRNTIYF | TGTGCCAGCAGTTACACAGGGTTTAGAAACACCATATATTTT
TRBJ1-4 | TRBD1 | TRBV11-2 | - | CASSLLTGTNEKLFF | TGTGCCAGCAGCTTATTGACAGGGACAAATGAAAAACTGTTTTTT
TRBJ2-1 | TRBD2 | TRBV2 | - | CASISFGKSGTSGYNEQFF | TGTGCCAGCATCAGTTTCGGCAAGAGCGGGACTAGCGGGTACAATGAGCAGTTCTTC
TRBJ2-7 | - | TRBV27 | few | CASSLYGLSSYEQYF | TGTGCCAGCAGTTTATACGGGCTAAGCTCCTACGAGCAGTACTTC
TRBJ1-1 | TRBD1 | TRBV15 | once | CATSRGRDSSREAFF | TGTGCCACCAGCAGGGGCCGGGACAGTAGTAGAGAGGCTTTCTTT
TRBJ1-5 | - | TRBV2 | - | CASSGGDSNQPQHF | TGTGCCAGCAGCGGGGGGGACAGCAATCAGCCCCAGCATTTT
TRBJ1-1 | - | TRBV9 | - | CASSVEGEATEAFF | TGTGCCAGCAGCGTAGAAGGGGAGGCCACTGAAGCTTTCTTT
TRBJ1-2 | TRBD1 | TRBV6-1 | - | CASSEVQGPNYGYTF | TGTGCCAGCAGTGAAGTACAGGGGCCAAACTATGGCTACACCTTC
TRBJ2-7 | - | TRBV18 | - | CASSPPGIGQWVYEQYF | TGTGCCAGCTCACCACCGGGAATAGGACAGTGGGTTTACGAGCAGTACTTC
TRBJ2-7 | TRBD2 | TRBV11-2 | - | CASSGTGTSGRAPYEQYF | TGTGCCAGCAGCGGGACCGGGACTAGCGGGAGGGCCCCCTACGAGCAGTACTTC
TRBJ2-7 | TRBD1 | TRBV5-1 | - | CASSWTGTGFYEQYF | TGCGCCAGCAGCTGGACCGGGACAGGATTTTACGAGCAGTACTTC
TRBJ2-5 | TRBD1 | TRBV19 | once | CASSTDREETQYF | TGTGCCAGTAGTACGGACAGGGAGGAGACCCAGTACTTC
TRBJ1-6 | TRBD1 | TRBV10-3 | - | CAISESDRVYNSPLHF | TGTGCCATCAGTGAATCGGACAGGGTTTATAATTCACCCCTCCACTTT
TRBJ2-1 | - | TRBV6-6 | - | CASGQINNEQFF | TGTGCCAGCGGGCAGATCAACAATGAGCAGTTCTTC
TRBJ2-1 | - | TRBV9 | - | CASSDRDFNEQFF | TGTGCCAGCAGCGACCGGGACTTCAATGAGCAGTTCTTC
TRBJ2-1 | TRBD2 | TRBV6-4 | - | CASSLLAGDNYNEQFF | TGTGCCAGCAGCCTTTTAGCGGGAGATAACTACAATGAGCAGTTCTTC
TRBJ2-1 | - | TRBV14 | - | CASSQTFGTLYNEQFF | TGTGCCAGCAGCCAAACTTTCGGGACTCTCTACAATGAGCAGTTCTTC
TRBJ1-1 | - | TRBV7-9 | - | CASSLGTLNTEAFF | TGTGCCAGCAGCTTAGGCACATTGAACACTGAAGCTTTCTTT
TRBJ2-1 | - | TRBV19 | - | CASSISGLSNNEQFF | TGTGCCAGTAGTATCTCCGGCCTCAGCAACAATGAGCAGTTCTTC
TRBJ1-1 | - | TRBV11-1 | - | CASGGGQLNTEAFF | TGTGCCAGTGGGGGCGGTCAGTTGAACACTGAAGCTTTCTTT
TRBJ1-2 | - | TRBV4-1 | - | CASSQDRQEGYGYTF | TGCGCCAGCAGCCAAGACAGGCAGGAGGGCTATGGCTACACCTTC
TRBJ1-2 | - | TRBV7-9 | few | CASSLGAGYTF | TGTGCCAGCAGCTTAGGCGCGGGCTACACCTTC
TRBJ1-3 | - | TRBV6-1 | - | CASSEARRGNTIYF | TGTGCCAGCAGTGAAGCCCGCAGGGGTAACACCATATATTTT
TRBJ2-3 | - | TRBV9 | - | CASSVARLDTQYF | TGTGCCAGCAGCGTCGCCCGGCTAGATACGCAGTATTTT
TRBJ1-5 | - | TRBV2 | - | CASSDSRGFQPQHF | TGTGCCAGCAGTGACAGCCGGGGATTCCAGCCCCAGCATTTT
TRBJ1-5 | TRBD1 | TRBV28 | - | CASSPPGDRGWDQPQHF | TGTGCCAGCAGTCCCCCCGGGGACAGGGGATGGGATCAGCCCCAGCATTTT
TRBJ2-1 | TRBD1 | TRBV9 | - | CASSVVGQKSSYNEQFF | TGTGCCAGCAGCGTAGTGGGACAGAAAAGCTCCTACAATGAGCAGTTCTTC
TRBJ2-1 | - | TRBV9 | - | CASSPLGNEQFF | TGTGCCAGCAGCCCGTTGGGCAATGAGCAGTTCTTC
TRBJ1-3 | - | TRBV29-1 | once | CSVEVLSGNTIYF | TGCAGCGTTGAGGTTCTCTCTGGAAACACCATATATTTT
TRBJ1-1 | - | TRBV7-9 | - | CASSLYSLYIMNTEAFF | TGTGCCAGCAGCCTTTACTCACTGTACATAATGAACACTGAAGCTTTCTTT